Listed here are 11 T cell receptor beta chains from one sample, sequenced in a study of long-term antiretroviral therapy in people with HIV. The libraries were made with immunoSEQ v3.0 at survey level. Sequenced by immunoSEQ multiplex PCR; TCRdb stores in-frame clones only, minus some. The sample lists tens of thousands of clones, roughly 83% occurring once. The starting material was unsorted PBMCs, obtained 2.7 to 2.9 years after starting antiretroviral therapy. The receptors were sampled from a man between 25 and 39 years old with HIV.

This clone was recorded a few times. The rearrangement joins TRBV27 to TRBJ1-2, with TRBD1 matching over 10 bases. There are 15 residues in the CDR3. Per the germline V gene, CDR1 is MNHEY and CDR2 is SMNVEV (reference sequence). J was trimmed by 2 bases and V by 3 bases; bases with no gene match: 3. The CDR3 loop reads CASSLGTGVNYGYTF. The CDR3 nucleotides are TGTGCCAGCAGTTTGGGGACAGGGGTGAACTATGGCTACACCTTC.

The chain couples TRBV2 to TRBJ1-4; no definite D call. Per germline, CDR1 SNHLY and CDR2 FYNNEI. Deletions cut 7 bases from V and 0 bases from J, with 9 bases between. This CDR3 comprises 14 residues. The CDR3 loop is CASTSPATNEKLFF. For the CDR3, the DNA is TGTGCCAGCACGTCCCCTGCAACTAATGAAAAACTGTTTTTT.

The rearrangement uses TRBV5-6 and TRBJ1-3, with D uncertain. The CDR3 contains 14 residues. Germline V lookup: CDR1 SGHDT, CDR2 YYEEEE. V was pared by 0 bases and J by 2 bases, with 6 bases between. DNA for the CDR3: TGTGCCAGCAGCTTGGGGATTACTGGAAACACCATATATTTT. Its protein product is CASSLGITGNTIYF.

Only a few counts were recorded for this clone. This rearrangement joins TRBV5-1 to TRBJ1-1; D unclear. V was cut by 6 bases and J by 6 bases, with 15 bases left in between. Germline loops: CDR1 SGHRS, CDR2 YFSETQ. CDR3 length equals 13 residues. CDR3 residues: CASTAGRISEAFF. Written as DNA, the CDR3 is TGCGCCAGCACCGCGGGAAGGATCTCTGAAGCTTTCTTT.

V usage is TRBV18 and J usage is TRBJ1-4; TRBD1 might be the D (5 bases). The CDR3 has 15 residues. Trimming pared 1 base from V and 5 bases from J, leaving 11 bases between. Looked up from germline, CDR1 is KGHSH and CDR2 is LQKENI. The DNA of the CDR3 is TGTGCCAGCTCACCACTTGGGACGGGGAATGAAAAACTGTTTTTT. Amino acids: CASSPLGTGNEKLFF. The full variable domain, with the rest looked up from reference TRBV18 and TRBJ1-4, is NAGVMQNPRHLVRRRGQEARLRCSPMKGHSHVYWYRQLPEEGLKFMVYLQKENIIDESGMPKERFSAEFPKEGPSILRIQQVVRGDSAAYFCASSPLGTGNEKLFFGSGTQLSVL.

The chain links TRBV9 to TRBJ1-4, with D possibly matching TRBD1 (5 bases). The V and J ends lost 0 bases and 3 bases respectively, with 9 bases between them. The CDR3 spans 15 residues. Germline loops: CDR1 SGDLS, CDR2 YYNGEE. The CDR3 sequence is CASSVGSGSNEKLFF. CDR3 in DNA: TGTGCCAGCAGCGTAGGCTCAGGGTCTAATGAAAAACTGTTTTTT.

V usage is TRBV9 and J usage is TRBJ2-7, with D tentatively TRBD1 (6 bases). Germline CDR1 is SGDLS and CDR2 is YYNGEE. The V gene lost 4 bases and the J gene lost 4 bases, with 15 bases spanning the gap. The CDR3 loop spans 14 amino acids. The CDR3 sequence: CASSPTPQGYEQYF. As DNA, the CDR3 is TGTGCCAGCAGCCCCACGCCGCAGGGGTACGAGCAGTACTTC. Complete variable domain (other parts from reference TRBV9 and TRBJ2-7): DSGVTQTPKHLITATGQRVTLRCSPRSGDLSVYWYQQSLDQGLQFLIQYYNGEERAKGNILERFSAQQFPDLHSELNLSSLELGDSALYFCASSPTPQGYEQYFGPGTRLTVT.

The CDR3 is CASSALDSNTGELFF. CDR3 DNA sequence: TGTGCCAGCAGTGCCCTGGACAGCAACACCGGGGAGCTGTTTTTT. The chain carries TRBV2 and TRBJ2-2; D may be TRBD1 (6 bases). Trimming cost V 4 bases and J 2 bases, with 11 bases left between them. The CDR3 loop spans 15 amino acids. Looked up from germline, CDR1 is SNHLY and CDR2 is FYNNEI.

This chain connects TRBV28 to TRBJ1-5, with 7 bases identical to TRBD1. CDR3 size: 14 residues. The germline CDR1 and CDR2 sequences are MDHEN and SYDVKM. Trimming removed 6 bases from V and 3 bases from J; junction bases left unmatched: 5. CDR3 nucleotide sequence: TGTGCCAGCAGAGCACAGGGGAACAATCAGCCCCAGCATTTT. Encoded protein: CASRAQGNNQPQHF.

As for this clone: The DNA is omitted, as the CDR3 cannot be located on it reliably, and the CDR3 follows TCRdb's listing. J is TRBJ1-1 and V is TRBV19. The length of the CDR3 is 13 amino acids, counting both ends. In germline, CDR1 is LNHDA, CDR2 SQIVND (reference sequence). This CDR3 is CASSIPRGAKLSF.

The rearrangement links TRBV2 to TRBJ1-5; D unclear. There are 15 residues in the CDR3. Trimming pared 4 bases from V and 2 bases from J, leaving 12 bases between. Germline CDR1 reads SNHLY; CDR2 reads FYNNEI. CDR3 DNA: TGTGCCAGCAGTGGTGTCCCGGCGGGCAATCAGCCCCAGCATTTT. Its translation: CASSGVPAGNQPQHF.